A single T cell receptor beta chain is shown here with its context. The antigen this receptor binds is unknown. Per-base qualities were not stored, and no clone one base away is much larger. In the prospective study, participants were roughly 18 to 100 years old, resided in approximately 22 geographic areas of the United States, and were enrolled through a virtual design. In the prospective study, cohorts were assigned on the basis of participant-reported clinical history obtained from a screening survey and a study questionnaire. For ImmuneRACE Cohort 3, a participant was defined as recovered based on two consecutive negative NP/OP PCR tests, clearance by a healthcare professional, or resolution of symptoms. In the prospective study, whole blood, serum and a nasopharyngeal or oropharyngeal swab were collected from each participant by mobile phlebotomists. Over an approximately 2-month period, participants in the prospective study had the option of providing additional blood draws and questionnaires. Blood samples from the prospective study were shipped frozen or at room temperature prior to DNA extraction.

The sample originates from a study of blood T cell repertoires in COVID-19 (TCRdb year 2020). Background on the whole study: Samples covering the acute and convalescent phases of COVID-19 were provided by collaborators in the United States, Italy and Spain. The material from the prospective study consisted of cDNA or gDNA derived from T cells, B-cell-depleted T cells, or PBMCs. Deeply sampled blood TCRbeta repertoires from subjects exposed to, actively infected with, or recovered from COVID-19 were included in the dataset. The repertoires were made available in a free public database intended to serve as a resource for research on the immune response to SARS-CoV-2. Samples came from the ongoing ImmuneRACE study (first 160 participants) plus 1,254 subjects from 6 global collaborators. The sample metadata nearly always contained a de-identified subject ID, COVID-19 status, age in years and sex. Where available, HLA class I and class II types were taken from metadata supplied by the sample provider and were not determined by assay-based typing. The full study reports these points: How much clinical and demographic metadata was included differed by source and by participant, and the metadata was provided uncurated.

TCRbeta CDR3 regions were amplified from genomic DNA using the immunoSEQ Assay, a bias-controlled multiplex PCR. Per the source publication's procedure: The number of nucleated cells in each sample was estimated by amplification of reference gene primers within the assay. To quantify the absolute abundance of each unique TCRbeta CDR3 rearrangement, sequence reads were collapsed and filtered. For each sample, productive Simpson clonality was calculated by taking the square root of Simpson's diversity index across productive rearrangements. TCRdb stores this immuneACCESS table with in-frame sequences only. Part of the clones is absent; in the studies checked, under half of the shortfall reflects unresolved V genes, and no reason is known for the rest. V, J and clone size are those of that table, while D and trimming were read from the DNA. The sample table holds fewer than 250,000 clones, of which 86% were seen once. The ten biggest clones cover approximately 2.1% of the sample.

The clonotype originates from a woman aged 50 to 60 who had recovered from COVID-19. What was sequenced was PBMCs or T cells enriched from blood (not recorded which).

DNA sequence: TGTGCCAGCAGCTATAGGAGCTCTGGGGCCAACGTCCTGACTTTC. Its coded protein is CASSYRSSGANVLTF. The receptor chain draws on TRBV5-5 and TRBJ2-6; the D gene lacks a confident call. The CDR3 measures 15 amino acids from cysteine to phenylalanine. Of the read, only the CDR3 DNA is kept; its 45 bases are in frame from base 1. The germline V gene (reference sequence) provides CDR1 SGHKS and CDR2 YYEKEE. V is clipped by 3 bases and J by 0 bases, and the sequence between their germline boundaries is 7 bases long.